The subject of this entry is one T cell receptor (beta chain). The target antigen is unknown. This specimen comes from a study of vaccination and CD4 T cells after COVID-19. Study-wide context: Investigators took post-vaccine samples a median roughly 72 days after dose two, within a range of 14 to 241. Study-wide results and limits: Going from approximately 21 to 38, median SARS-CoV-2-reactive clonotypes did not rise significantly.

Germline CDR1 is SGHTA and CDR2 is FQGNSA. The CDR3 runs 14 residues. The trim removed 8 bases at V and 4 bases at J, leaving 9 bases unmatched. The Oncomine TCR Beta short-read assay sequenced DNA from cultured CD4+ T cells. After culture, CD4+ T cells served as the source for genomic DNA extraction. TCRdb analysed the PCR reads with MiXCR anew, one entry per CDR3 protein. The profile shows over 8,500 distinct CDR3 sequences, approximately 60% of them singletons. Treatment described: roughly 10-day PBMC culture with coronavirus spike peptide pools or control peptides (ViraFEST assay). CD4+ T cells that came from the unexposed donor were collected before the COVID-19 pandemic (2011-2018). Peptide pools at about 11 ug/ml, together with approximately 9.6 IU/ml IL-2, were added to cultures of two million PBMCs per well.

The chain has TRBV7-2 and TRBJ2-7, with 9 bases matching TRBD2. The sequence was obtained from a human donor in good health. The sample was CD4+ T cells from blood, cultured in vitro. CDR3 in DNA: TGTGCCAGCGGTGGGCGGGGGGGCCCGTACGAGCAGTACTTC. This gives the protein CASGGRGGPYEQYF.